This T cell receptor beta chain was captured by sequencing in a study of blood T cell repertoires in COVID-19. Across the study: Acute and convalescent COVID-19 samples came from the United States, Italy and Spain. Sources were T cells, B-cell-depleted T cells, or PBMCs; the material itself was cDNA or gDNA.

Germline CDR1 reads MNHEY; CDR2 reads SVGEGT. The CDR3 extends over 16 amino acids. V lost 5 bases, J lost 1 base, and 7 bases stayed unmatched. In the original processing: Scientists estimated how many nucleated cells there were by amplifying reference gene primers. Produced via immunoSEQ multiplex PCR; TCRdb's table is partial and in-frame only. Clonal size and the V and J genes are those of that table, whereas D and trimming came from the DNA. This table holds 300,000 or so clones, more than 75% found once. The V call is TRBV6-2 or TRBV6-3, the J call TRBJ2-7, with 11 positions matching TRBD2. The sequenced sample consisted of peripheral blood. This clonotype originated in a man aged 50-60 years with active or convalescent COVID-19. The CDR3 region is CASSRTPSGGSYEQYF. CDR3 DNA: TGTGCCAGCAGTCGGACCCCTAGCGGGGGGTCCTACGAGCAGTACTTC.